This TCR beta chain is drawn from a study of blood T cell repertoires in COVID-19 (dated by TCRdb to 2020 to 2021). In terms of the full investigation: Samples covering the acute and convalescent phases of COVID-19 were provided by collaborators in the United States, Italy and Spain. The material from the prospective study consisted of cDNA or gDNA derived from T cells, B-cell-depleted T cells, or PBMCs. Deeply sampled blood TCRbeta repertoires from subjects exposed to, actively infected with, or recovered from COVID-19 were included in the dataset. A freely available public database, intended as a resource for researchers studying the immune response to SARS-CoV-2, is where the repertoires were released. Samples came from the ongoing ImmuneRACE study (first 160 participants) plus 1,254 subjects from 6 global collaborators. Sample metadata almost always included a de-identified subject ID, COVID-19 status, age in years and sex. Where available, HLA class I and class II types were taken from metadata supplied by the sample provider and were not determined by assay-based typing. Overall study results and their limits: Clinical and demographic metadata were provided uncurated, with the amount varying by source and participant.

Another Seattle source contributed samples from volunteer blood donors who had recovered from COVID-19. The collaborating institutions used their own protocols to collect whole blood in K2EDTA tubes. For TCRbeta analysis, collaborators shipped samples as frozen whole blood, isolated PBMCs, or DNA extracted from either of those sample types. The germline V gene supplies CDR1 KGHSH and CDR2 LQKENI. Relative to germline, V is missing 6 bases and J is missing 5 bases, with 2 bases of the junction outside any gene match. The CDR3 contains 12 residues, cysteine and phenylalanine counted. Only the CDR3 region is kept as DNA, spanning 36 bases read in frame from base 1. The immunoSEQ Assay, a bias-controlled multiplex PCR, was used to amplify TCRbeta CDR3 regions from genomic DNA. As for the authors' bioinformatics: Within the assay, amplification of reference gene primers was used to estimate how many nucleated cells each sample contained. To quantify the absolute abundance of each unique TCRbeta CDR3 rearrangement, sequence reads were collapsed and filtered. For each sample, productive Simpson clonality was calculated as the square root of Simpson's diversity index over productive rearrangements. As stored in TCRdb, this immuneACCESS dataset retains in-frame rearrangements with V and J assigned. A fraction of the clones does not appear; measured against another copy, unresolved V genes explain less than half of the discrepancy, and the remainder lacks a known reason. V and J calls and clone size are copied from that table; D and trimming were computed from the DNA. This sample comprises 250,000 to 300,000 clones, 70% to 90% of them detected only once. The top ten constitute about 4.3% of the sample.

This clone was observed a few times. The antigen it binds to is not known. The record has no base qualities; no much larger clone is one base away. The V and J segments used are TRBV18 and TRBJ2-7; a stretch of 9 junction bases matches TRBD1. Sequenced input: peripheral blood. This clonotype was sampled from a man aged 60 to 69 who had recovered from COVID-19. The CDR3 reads CASSGQGHEQYF. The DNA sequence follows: TGTGCCAGCTCGGGACAGGGCCACGAGCAGTACTTC. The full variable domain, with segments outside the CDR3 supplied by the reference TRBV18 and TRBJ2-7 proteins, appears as NAGVMQNPRHLVRRRGQEARLRCSPMKGHSHVYWYRQLPEEGLKFMVYLQKENIIDESGMPKERFSAEFPKEGPSILRIQQVVRGDSAAYFCASSGQGHEQYFGPGTRLTVT.